This T cell receptor (beta chain) emerged from a study of blood T cell repertoires in COVID-19. Across the whole study: Material from acute and convalescent COVID-19 was sourced from the United States, Italy and Spain. From T cells, B-cell-depleted T cells, or PBMCs came the material, which was cDNA or gDNA.

Source study methods: Using reference gene primer amplification, nucleated cell counts were estimated. Data came from immunoSEQ multiplex PCR; TCRdb stores just in-frame clones and leaves some out. V and J calls and clone size follow that table, whereas D and trimming were derived from the DNA. The sample has 150,000 to 200,000 clones, about 88% seen once. CDR3 length equals 14 residues. V lost 0 bases, J lost 4 bases, and 2 bases stayed unmatched. CDR1 SEHNR and CDR2 FQNEAQ come from the germline V gene (reference sequence). Cohort allocation depended upon clinical history that participants reported. As regards this clone: This same CDR3 is encoded by further DNA sequences in the sample.

The origin of this receptor is a human donor with acute COVID-19. The donor label of this sample is uncertain. The chain combines TRBV7-9 with TRBJ2-5, with TRBD2 matching 7 bases. Input material: PBMCs or T cells enriched from blood (not recorded which). Here the CDR3 reads CASSLAGGRETQYF. The CDR3 DNA is TGTGCCAGCAGCTTAGCGGGGGGGAGAGAGACCCAGTACTTC.